The next 4 T cell receptor beta chains were all read from a single sample in a study of response to subunit inactivated influenza vaccine. TCRdb re-called the RT-PCR reads with MiXCR, one entry per CDR3 protein. Of hundreds of thousands of distinct CDR3 sequences listed, 15% to 20% are singletons. The source material was CD4+ T cells sorted from PBMCs, sampled approximately 25 months after vaccination. Receptor source: a man aged 50 to 69 who received an inactivated influenza vaccine.

There are a few counts of this clonotype. The V and J genes are TRBV29-1 and TRBJ2-2, with D maybe TRBD2 (6 bases). This CDR3 spans 14 amino acids. The V gene's germline CDR1 is SQVTM and CDR2 ANQGSEA. V shed 4 bases and J shed 2 bases, with 11 bases lying between them. CDR3 sequence reads: CSVGSSGNTGELFF. In DNA form, the CDR3 reads TGCAGCGTTGGTAGTAGCGGCAACACCGGGGAGCTGTTTTTT.

This clonotype has at least ten counts. The gene calls are TRBV12-3 or TRBV12-4 and TRBJ2-1; D remains ambiguous. Trimming took off 3 bases at V and 0 bases at J, with 6 bases between the two ends. CDR3 length: 14 residues. The DNA for the CDR3 is TGTGCCAGCAGTTTGTCGGGCTCCTACAATGAGCAGTTCTTC. Translating it yields CASSLSGSYNEQFF.

The chain joins TRBV4-1 to TRBJ1-5; D unclear. Trimming pared 0 bases from V and 0 bases from J, leaving 9 bases between. Germline lookup yields CDR1 MGHRA and CDR2 YSYEKL. This CDR3 region has 16 residues. The CDR3 is CASSQDRQTSNQPQHF. DNA for the CDR3: TGCGCCAGCAGCCAAGATCGGCAGACTAGCAATCAGCCCCAGCATTTT.

In its sample, this clonotype was seen a few times. The chain combines TRBV29-1 with TRBJ2-1; no definite D call. V shed 6 bases and J shed 8 bases, with 17 bases lying between them. The CDR3 is 13 residues long. CDR1 is SQVTM and CDR2 is ANQGSEA in the germline V gene. CDR3 nucleotides: TGCAGCGTGAGACTTGTTCCCTCTTATGAGCAGTTCTTC. This sequence encodes CSVRLVPSYEQFF.